Detailed here is one T cell receptor beta chain. The antigen is undetermined. One end of the junction varies from germline; a read error may be responsible. This CDR3 has 16 residues. This sample is part of a study of blood T cells in healthy people across ages. General study results and limits: Long-lived donors carried more naive CD4+ cells and greater diversity than aged donors.

A second PCR of about 6 to 11 cycles used a sample-barcoded 5' primer and a J-beta primer mix. A tag from a template-switch adaptor with 12 random nucleotides marked each cDNA molecule. Each of the samples gave a minimum of 2.5 million paired-end reads that contained CDR3. MiXCR was run by TCRdb on the 5' RACE reads, yielding one entry per CDR3 protein. The sample yields just under 900,000 distinct CDR3 sequences, about 30% seen once. PBMCs numbering at least 7 million were isolated per sample. The material sequenced was blood. This clonotype was sampled from a woman aged 80 or over in good health. The rearrangement links TRBV12-3 or TRBV12-4 to TRBJ2-3; 13 positions agree with TRBD2. The DNA for the CDR3 is TGTGTCAGCAGCTCCGGACTAGCGGGGGCTGGAGATACGCAGTATTTT. Translated, it gives CVSSSGLAGAGDTQYF.